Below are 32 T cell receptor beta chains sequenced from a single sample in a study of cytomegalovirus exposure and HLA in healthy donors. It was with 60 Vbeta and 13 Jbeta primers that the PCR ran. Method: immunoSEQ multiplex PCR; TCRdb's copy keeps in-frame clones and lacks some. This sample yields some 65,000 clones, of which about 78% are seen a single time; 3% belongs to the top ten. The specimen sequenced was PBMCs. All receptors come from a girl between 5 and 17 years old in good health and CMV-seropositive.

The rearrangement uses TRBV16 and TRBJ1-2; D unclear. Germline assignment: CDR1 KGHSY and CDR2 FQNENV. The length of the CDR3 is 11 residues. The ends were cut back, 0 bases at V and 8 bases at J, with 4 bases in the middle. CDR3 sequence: CASSQSMGYTF. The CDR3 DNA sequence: TGTGCCAGCAGCCAATCTATGGGCTACACCTTC.

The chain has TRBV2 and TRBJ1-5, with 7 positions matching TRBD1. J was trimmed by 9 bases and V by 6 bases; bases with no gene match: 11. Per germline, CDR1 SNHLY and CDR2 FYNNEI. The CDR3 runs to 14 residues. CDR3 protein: CASRDRVSFGPQHF. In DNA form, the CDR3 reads TGTGCCAGCAGAGACAGGGTTTCCTTTGGGCCCCAGCATTTT.

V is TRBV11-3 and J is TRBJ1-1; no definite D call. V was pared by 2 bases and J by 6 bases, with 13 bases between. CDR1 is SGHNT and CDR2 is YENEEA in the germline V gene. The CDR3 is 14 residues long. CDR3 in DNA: TGTGCCAGCAGCTTAACCTTCGTGGGCGCTGAAGCTTTCTTT. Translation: CASSLTFVGAEAFF.

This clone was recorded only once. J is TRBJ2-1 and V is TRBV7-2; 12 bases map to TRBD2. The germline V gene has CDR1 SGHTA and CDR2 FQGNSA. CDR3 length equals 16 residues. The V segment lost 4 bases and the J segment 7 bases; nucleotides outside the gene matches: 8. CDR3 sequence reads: CASSSTGLAGWNEQFF. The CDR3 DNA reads TGTGCCAGCAGCTCCACCGGACTAGCGGGATGGAATGAGCAGTTCTTC.

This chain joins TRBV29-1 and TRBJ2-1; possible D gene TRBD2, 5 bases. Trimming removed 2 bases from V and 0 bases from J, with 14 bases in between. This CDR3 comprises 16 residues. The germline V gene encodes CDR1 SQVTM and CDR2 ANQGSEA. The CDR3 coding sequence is TGCAGCGTTGAATACGCGACTACCCCCTCCTACAATGAGCAGTTCTTC. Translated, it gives CSVEYATTPSYNEQFF.

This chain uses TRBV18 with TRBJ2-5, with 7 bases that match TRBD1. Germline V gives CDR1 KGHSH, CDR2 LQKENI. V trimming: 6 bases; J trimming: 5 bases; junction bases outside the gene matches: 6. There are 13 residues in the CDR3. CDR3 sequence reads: CASSPGDSETQYF. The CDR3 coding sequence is TGTGCCAGCTCGCCAGGGGACAGCGAGACCCAGTACTTC.

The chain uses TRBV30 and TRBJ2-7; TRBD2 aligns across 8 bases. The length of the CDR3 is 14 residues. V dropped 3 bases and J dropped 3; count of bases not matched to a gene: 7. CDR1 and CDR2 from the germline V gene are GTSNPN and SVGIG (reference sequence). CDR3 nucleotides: TGTGCCTGGAGCGGGGGGGCCCAGATCTACGAGCAGTACTTC. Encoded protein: CAWSGGAQIYEQYF.

CDR3 sequence: CASSQDKASEQYF. The CDR3 nucleotides are TGTGCCAGCAGCCAAGATAAGGCTAGCGAGCAGTACTTC. The V gene is TRBV4-2, the J gene TRBJ2-5, with unresolved D. Matching the DNA end better, TRBJ2-7 makes the J call doubtful. Germline CDR1 and CDR2: LGHNA and YNFKEQ. This CDR3 comprises 13 residues.

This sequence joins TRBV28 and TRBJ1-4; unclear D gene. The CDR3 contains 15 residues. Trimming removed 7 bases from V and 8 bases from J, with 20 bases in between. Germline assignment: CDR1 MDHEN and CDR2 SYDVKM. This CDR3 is CASNLAEGRREKLFF. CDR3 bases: TGTGCCAGCAACCTGGCAGAGGGTAGGAGGGAAAAACTGTTTTTT. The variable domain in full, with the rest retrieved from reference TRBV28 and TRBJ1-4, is DVKVTQSSRYLVKRTGEKVFLECVQDMDHENMFWYRQDPGLGLRLIYFSYDVKMKEKGDIPEGYSVSREKKERFSLILESASTNQTSMYLCASNLAEGRREKLFFGSGTQLSVL.

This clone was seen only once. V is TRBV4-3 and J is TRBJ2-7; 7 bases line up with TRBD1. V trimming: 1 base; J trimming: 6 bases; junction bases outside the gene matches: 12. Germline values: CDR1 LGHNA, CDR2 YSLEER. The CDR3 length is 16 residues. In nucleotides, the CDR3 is TGCGCCAGCAGCCAAGTTCAACAGGGGATAGGGTCCGAGCAGTACTTC. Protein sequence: CASSQVQQGIGSEQYF.

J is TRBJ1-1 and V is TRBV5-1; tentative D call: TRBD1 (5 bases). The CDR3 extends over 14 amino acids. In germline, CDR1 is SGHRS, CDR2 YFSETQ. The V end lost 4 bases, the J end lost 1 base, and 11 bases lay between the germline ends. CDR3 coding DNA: TGCGCCAGCAGCGGGAGGGGCCCGAACACTGAAGCTTTCTTT. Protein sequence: CASSGRGPNTEAFF.

CDR3 loop: CASSLQDSGEQYF. CDR3 DNA sequence: TGTGCCAGCAGCCTTCAGGACTCAGGCGAGCAGTACTTC. The V call is TRBV7-7, the J call TRBJ2-7; D possibly corresponds to TRBD2 (5 bases). Between the trimmed V and J ends, which lost 5 bases and 6 bases, there was a span of 14 bases. In germline, CDR1 is SSHAT, CDR2 FNYEAQ (reference sequence). The CDR3 runs 13 residues.

CDR3 in amino acids: CASSLWDSPHTGELFF. The CDR3 DNA reads as TGCGCCAGCAGCCTGTGGGACTCCCCCCACACCGGGGAGCTGTTTTTT. This chain connects TRBV4-3 to TRBJ2-2, with TRBD2 as a possible D gene (6 bases). Looked up from germline, CDR1 is LGHNA and CDR2 is YSLEER. The CDR3 has 16 amino acids. Trimming pared 4 bases from V and 3 bases from J, leaving 15 bases between.

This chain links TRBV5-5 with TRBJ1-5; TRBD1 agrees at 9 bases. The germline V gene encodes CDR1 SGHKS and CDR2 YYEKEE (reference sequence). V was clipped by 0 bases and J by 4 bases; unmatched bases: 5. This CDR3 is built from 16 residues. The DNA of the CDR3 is TGTGCCAGCAGCTTGGGTGACAGGGGGACGAATCAGCCCCAGCATTTT. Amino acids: CASSLGDRGTNQPQHF. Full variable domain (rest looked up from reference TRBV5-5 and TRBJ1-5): DAGVTQSPTHLIKTRGQQVTLRCSPISGHKSVSWYQQVLGQGPQFIFQYYEKEERGRGNFPDRFSARQFPNYSSELNVNALLLGDSALYLCASSLGDRGTNQPQHFGDGTRLSIL.

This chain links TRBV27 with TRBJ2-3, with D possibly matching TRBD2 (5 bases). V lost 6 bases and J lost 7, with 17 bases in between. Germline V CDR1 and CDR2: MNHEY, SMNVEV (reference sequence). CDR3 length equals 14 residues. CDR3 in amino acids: CASSIASTSYTQYF. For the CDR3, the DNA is TGTGCCAGCAGCATAGCGTCAACCTCTTATACGCAGTATTTT.

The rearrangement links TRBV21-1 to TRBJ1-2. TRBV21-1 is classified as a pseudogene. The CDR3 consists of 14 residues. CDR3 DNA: TGTGCCAGCAAACCAGGGGAGGGGGTTTATGGCTACACCTTC. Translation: CASKPGEGVYGYTF.

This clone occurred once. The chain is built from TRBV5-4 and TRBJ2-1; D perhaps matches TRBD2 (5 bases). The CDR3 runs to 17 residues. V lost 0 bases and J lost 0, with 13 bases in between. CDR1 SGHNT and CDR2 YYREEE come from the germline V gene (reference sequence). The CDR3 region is CASSLAQRRASYNEQFF. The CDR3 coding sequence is TGTGCCAGCAGCTTGGCCCAGAGGCGGGCCTCCTACAATGAGCAGTTCTTC.

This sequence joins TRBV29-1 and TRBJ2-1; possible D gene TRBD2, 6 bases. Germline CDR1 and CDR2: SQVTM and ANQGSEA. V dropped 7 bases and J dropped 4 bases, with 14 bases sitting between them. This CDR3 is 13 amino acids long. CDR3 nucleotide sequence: TGCAGCGGGGCCCTGGGACTGTACAATGAGCAGTTCTTC. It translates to CSGALGLYNEQFF.

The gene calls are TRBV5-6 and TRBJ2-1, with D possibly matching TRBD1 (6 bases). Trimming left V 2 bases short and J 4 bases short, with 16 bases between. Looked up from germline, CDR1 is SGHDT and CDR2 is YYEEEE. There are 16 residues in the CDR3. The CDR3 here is CASSFRFWTAYNEQFF. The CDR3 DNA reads TGTGCCAGCAGCTTTCGATTTTGGACAGCGTACAATGAGCAGTTCTTC.

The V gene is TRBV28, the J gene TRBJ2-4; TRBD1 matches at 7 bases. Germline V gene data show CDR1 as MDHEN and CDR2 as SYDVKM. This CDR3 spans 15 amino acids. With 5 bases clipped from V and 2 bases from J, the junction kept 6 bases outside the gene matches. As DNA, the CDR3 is TGTGCCAGCAGTCCCGGACAGGCAACCAAAAACATTCAGTACTTC. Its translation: CASSPGQATKNIQYF. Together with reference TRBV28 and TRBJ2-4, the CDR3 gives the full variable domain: DVKVTQSSRYLVKRTGEKVFLECVQDMDHENMFWYRQDPGLGLRLIYFSYDVKMKEKGDIPEGYSVSREKKERFSLILESASTNQTSMYLCASSPGQATKNIQYFGAGTRLSVL.

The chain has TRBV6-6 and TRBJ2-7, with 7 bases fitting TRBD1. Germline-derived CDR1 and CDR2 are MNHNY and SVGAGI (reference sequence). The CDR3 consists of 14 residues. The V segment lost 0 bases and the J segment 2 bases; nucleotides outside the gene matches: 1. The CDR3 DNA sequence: TGTGCCAGCAGTTACTCGCAGGGGGCCTACGAGCAGTACTTC. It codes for CASSYSQGAYEQYF.

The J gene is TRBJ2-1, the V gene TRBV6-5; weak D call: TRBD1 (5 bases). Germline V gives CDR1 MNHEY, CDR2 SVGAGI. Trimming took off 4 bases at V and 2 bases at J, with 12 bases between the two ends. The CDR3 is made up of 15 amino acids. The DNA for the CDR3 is TGTGCCAGCAGTTTGCGGCAGGGCCCCTACAATGAGCAGTTCTTC. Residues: CASSLRQGPYNEQFF.

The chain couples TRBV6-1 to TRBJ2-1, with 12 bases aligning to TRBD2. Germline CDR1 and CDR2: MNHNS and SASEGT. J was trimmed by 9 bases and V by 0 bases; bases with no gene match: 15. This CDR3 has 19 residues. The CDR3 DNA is TGTGCCAGCAGTGAAGCTTGGACTAGCGGGATGGGAGTTCTTAGTGAGCAGTTCTTC. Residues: CASSEAWTSGMGVLSEQFF.

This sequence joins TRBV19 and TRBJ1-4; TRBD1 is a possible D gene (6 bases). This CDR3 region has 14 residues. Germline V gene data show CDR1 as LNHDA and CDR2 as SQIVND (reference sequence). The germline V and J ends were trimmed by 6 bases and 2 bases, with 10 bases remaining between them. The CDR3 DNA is TGTGCCAGTAGAACGGACAGTACTAATGAAAAACTGTTTTTT. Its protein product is CASRTDSTNEKLFF.

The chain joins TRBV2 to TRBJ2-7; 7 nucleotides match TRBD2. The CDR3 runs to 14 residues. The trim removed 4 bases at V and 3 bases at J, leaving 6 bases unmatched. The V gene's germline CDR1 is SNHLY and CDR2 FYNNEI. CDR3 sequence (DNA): TGTGCCAGCAGTGTTGGGGGGGGTTACTACGAGCAGTACTTC. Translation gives CASSVGGGYYEQYF.

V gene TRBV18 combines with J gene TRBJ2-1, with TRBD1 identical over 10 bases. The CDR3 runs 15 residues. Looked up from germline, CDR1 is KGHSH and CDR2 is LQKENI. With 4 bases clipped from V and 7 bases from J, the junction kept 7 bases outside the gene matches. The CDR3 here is CASSQYRTGGNEQFF. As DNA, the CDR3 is TGTGCCAGCTCACAGTACCGGACAGGGGGAAATGAGCAGTTCTTC.

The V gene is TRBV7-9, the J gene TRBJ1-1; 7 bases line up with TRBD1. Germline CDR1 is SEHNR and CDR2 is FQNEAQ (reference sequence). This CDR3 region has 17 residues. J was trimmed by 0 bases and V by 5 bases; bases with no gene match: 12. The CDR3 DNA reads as TGTGCCAGCAGCGATTCCGGGACAGTAACCATGAACACTGAAGCTTTCTTT. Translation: CASSDSGTVTMNTEAFF.

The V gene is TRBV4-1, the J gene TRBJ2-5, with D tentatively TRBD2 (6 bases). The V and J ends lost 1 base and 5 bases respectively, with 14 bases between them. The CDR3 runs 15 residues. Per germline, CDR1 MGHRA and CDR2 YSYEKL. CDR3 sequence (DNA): TGCGCCAGCAGCCAAGTGGGCGGGGAATATGAGACCCAGTACTTC. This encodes CASSQVGGEYETQYF.

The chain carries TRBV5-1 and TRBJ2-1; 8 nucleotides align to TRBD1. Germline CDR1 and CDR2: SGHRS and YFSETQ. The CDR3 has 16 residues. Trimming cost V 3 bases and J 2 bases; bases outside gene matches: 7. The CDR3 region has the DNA TGCGCCAGCAGCTCGAGGACAGGGAGTACCTACAATGAGCAGTTCTTC. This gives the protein CASSSRTGSTYNEQFF.

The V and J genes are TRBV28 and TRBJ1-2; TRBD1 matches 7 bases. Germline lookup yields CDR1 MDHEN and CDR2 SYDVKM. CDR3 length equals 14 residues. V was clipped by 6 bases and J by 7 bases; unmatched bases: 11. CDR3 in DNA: TGTGCCAGCAGGCAGACAGGGTTAGACGGTGGCTACACCTTC. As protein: CASRQTGLDGGYTF.

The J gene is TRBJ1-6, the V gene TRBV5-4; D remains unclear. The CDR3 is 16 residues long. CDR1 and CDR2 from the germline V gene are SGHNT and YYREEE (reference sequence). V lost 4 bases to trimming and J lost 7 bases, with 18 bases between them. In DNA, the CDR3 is TGTGCCAGCAGCCCGCGCGCCCTGGGAGTAAATTCACCCCTCCACTTT. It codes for CASSPRALGVNSPLHF.

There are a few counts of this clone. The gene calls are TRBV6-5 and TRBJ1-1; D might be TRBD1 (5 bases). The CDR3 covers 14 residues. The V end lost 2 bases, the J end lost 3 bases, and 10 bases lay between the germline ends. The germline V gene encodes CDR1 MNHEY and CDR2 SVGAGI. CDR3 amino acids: CASSYNWGDTEAFF. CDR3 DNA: TGTGCCAGCAGTTACAATTGGGGGGACACTGAAGCTTTCTTT.